The 30 T cell receptor beta chains presented below share a single source sample, sequenced in a study of post-analysis software for immune sequencing data. Findings and limits, study-wide: Higher frequency in patients than in controls was seen for roughly five TRBV segments, with TRBV5-6, TRBV5-1 and TRBV20-1 among them.

The antigens these receptors bind are not known. Each TCR beta cDNA library carried unique molecular identifiers. Using its own MiXCR run on the PCR reads, TCRdb lists one record per CDR3 protein. The sample includes roughly 870,000 distinct CDR3 sequences, approximately 53% of them seen just once. The sample was blood. All receptors derive from a girl aged 10 to 17 with multiple sclerosis.

A few counts support this clonotype. This chain uses TRBV12-3 or TRBV12-4 with TRBJ2-3; 9 bases align to TRBD2. The CDR3 is 15 amino acids. Trimming removed 6 bases from V and 3 bases from J; junction bases left unmatched: 7. The CDR3 reads CASRRRGGPTDTQYF. The CDR3 DNA is TGTGCCAGCAGACGGCGGGGGGGCCCGACAGATACGCAGTATTTT.

The chain employs TRBV5-1 and TRBJ2-1, with D tentatively TRBD2 (5 bases). This CDR3 contains 15 residues. V lost 5 bases and J 3 bases, leaving 15 bases between the germline ends. Germline loops: CDR1 SGHRS, CDR2 YFSETQ. CDR3 sequence (DNA): TGCGCCAGCAGGCCCCAGAGGGCTTACTACAATGAGCAGTTCTTC. Translation: CASRPQRAYYNEQFF. The variable domain in full, completed from reference TRBV5-1 and TRBJ2-1, reads KAGVTQTPRYLIKTRGQQVTLSCSPISGHRSVSWYQQTPGQGLQFLFEYFSETQRNKGNFPGRFSGRQFSNSRSEMNVSTLELGDSALYLCASRPQRAYYNEQFFGPGTRLTVL.

This clonotype came up a few times. The V and J genes are TRBV7-9 and TRBJ2-3; no firm D call. The CDR3 covers 15 residues. CDR1 is SEHNR, CDR2 FQNEAQ, per germline (reference sequence). Trimming removed 4 bases at V and 0 bases at J, with 11 bases between. The DNA of the CDR3 is TGTGCCAGCAGCTCCCTACTGGGAAGCACAGATACGCAGTATTTT. Amino acid sequence: CASSSLLGSTDTQYF.

This clonotype was observed a handful of times. The chain uses TRBV20-1 and TRBJ2-3; 8 bases line up with TRBD2. V lost 3 bases to trimming and J lost 2 bases; unmatched junction nucleotides: 10. Germline V gene sequence: CDR1 DFQATT, CDR2 SNEGSKA (reference sequence). The CDR3 covers 16 residues. CDR3 bases: TGCAGTGCTAGCCTTCATAGCGGGGCCCTCACAGATACGCAGTATTTT. Translating gives CSASLHSGALTDTQYF.

V is TRBV29-1 and J is TRBJ1-1; weak D call: TRBD1 (5 bases). Trimming stripped 3 bases from V and 0 bases from J, with 11 bases between. Germline V gene data show CDR1 as SQVTM and CDR2 as ANQGSEA. CDR3 length equals 14 residues. CDR3 loop: CSVDRTPLNTEAFF. DNA for the CDR3: TGCAGCGTTGATCGGACACCCCTGAACACTGAAGCTTTCTTT.

This chain links TRBV12-3 or TRBV12-4 with TRBJ2-3, with 7 bases identical to TRBD2. After removal of 3 bases from V and 2 bases from J, the junction contained 8 bases not matched to a gene. There are 16 residues in the CDR3. CDR3 region: CASSFPTGGNTDTQYF. CDR3 bases: TGTGCCAGCAGTTTCCCCACGGGAGGAAACACAGATACGCAGTATTTT.

The chain joins TRBV29-1 to TRBJ2-1; D not certain. The CDR3 has 10 amino acids. CDR1 is SQVTM and CDR2 is ANQGSEA in the germline V gene. The V end lost 8 bases, the J end lost 5 bases, and 7 bases lay between the germline ends. The DNA for the CDR3 is TGCAGCTCTTTCCACAATGAGCAGTTCTTC. It yields the protein CSSFHNEQFF.

The chain carries TRBV7-6 and TRBJ2-7; no definite D call. The end of the DNA fits TRBJ2-5 better, so the J call may be wrong. This CDR3 is 15 amino acids long. The germline V gene has CDR1 SGHVS and CDR2 FNYEAQ. The CDR3 DNA reads TGTGCCAGCAGCTTAACGCCGACGGAAAAGGGGACCCAGTACTTC. Translating gives CASSLTPTEKGTQYF.

The chain couples TRBV7-2 to TRBJ1-1; no definite D call. Germline values: CDR1 SGHTA, CDR2 FQGNSA. V lost 0 bases and J 11 bases, leaving 13 bases between the germline ends. The CDR3 runs 13 residues. In DNA, the CDR3 is TGTGCCAGCAGCTTAGCCGACGGCCTCCGGGCTTTCTTT. This translates into CASSLADGLRAFF.

Comments on this clonotype: The CDR3 carries no conserved terminal phenylalanine or tryptophan, so it likely arises from a read error. The DNA is left out, because the CDR3 cannot be placed on it with certainty; the CDR3 is given as TCRdb lists it. The chain has TRBV27 and TRBJ2-1; TRBD1 reflects the table's D call only, with no check against the DNA. Per the germline V gene, CDR1 is MNHEY and CDR2 is SMNVEV (reference sequence). The CDR3 numbers 12 amino acids, ends counted. CDR3 in amino acids: CASMGGHMSSSS.

The J gene is TRBJ2-1, the V gene TRBV20-1; 10 nucleotides line up with TRBD2. The J call is doubtful: the DNA matches TRBJ2-7 better. Germline values: CDR1 DFQATT, CDR2 SNEGSKA (reference sequence). The CDR3 sequence is 18 residues long. CDR3: CSARVASGRAWTYNEQYF. CDR3 nucleotide sequence: TGCAGTGCTAGAGTGGCCAGCGGGAGGGCCTGGACCTACAATGAGCAGTACTTC.

The chain couples TRBV5-1 to TRBJ2-7; D unresolved. V gave up 0 bases and J gave up 5 bases, with 9 bases separating them. This CDR3 region has 13 residues. The germline CDR1 and CDR2 sequences are SGHRS and YFSETQ. CDR3 amino acids: CASSLEIDDEQYF. CDR3 bases: TGCGCCAGCAGCTTGGAGATAGACGACGAGCAGTACTTC.

The chain links TRBV7-3 to TRBJ2-2, with unresolved D. Germline values: CDR1 SGHTA, CDR2 FQGTGA. The ends were cut back, 6 bases at V and 2 bases at J, with 10 bases in the middle. The CDR3 has 14 residues. The CDR3 is CASRAPDNTGELFF. The CDR3, as DNA: TGTGCCAGCAGGGCTCCGGACAACACCGGGGAGCTGTTTTTT.

This chain connects TRBV12-3 or TRBV12-4 to TRBJ2-7; D might be TRBD1 or TRBD2, each matching 5 bases. V was pared by 5 bases and J by 6 bases, with 11 bases between. The CDR3 totals 12 residues. CDR3 in DNA: TGTGCCAGCAGTGGACCGGGACGCGAGCAGTACTTC. Its translation: CASSGPGREQYF.

The chain has TRBV9 and TRBJ2-2; D is perhaps TRBD2 (5 bases). CDR3 length equals 16 residues. Trimming removed 0 bases from V and 7 bases from J, with 16 bases in between. Germline CDR1 reads SGDLS; CDR2 reads YYNGEE. CDR3 region: CASSVEPEEAGGELFF. As DNA, the CDR3 is TGTGCCAGCAGCGTAGAACCGGAGGAGGCGGGCGGGGAGCTGTTTTTT.

The CDR3 sequence: CAISGGQPTGELFF. The CDR3 nucleotides are TGTGCCATCAGCGGCGGGCAGCCAACCGGGGAGCTGTTTTTT. The chain couples TRBV10-3 to TRBJ2-2; TRBD2 is a possible D gene (5 bases). This CDR3 has 14 amino acids. With 6 bases removed from V and 5 bases from J, the gap between germline ends came to 13 bases. Germline CDR1 ENHRY, CDR2 SYGVKD.

This clonotype was detected once. The chain links TRBV7-2 to TRBJ1-2; D is possibly TRBD1 (6 bases). In germline, CDR1 is SGHTA, CDR2 FQGNSA. The CDR3 runs to 14 residues. V lost 1 base, J lost 7 bases, and 13 bases lay in between. As DNA, the CDR3 is TGTGCCAGCAGCTTAGATCCGGGGGCGGGTGGCTACACCTTC. It specifies CASSLDPGAGGYTF.

This clonotype was recorded a few times. The chain employs TRBV6-1 and TRBJ2-1, with D maybe TRBD2 (7 bases). The V and J ends lost 6 bases and 1 base respectively, with 19 bases between them. Germline V gene sequence: CDR1 MNHNS, CDR2 SASEGT. This CDR3 comprises 17 residues. The CDR3 bases are TGTGCCAGCAGCCCTCCGGCGGGGGCACCATCCTACAATGAGCAGTTCTTC. This encodes CASSPPAGAPSYNEQFF.

The chain combines TRBV2 with TRBJ1-5, with D perhaps TRBD1 (5 bases). The length of the CDR3 is 17 residues. Germline assignment: CDR1 SNHLY and CDR2 FYNNEI. V lost 6 bases and J lost 0, with 18 bases in between. In DNA form, the CDR3 reads TGTGCCAGCAGCGGAAGGTGGGGGGACCATAGCAATCAGCCCCAGCATTTT. Its protein is CASSGRWGDHSNQPQHF.

The chain recombines TRBV14 with TRBJ2-1; perhaps TRBD2 as D (5 bases). V lost 1 base and J 8 bases, leaving 12 bases between the germline ends. CDR1 and CDR2 (germline): SGHDN, FVKESK. This CDR3 is 14 amino acids long. This chain's CDR3 is CASSQVAARDEQFF. CDR3 in DNA: TGTGCCAGCAGCCAAGTGGCGGCGAGGGATGAGCAGTTCTTC.

The J gene is TRBJ2-7, the V gene TRBV7-9, with D perhaps TRBD1 or TRBD2 (5 bases each). The CDR3 is 15 residues long. The V end was cut by 8 bases, the J end by 2 bases, with 19 bases between. Germline V gene lookup returns CDR1 SEHNR and CDR2 FQNEAQ (reference sequence). The CDR3 is CASSPTEGKPYEQYF. CDR3 DNA: TGTGCCAGCTCCCCGACTGAGGGGAAACCCTACGAGCAGTACTTC.

The chain links TRBV5-1 to TRBJ2-3, with a tentative D call TRBD1 (5 bases). The CDR3 runs 14 residues. The germline V gene has CDR1 SGHRS and CDR2 YFSETQ. V lost 4 bases and J 3 bases, leaving 12 bases between the germline ends. The CDR3 spells CASSVDQGTDTQYF. The CDR3 DNA reads TGCGCCAGCAGCGTGGATCAGGGAACAGATACGCAGTATTTT.

The genes are TRBV14 and TRBJ2-7; D is ambiguous. The better agreement between TRBJ2-5 and the DNA end casts doubt on the J call. CDR3 length: 13 residues. Germline V gene lookup returns CDR1 SGHDN and CDR2 FVKESK. DNA for the CDR3: TGTGCCAGCAGCCAAGATCTGACCGCGACCCAGTACTTC. This sequence encodes CASSQDLTATQYF.

The chain couples TRBV3-1 to TRBJ2-7; 12 nucleotides match TRBD2. Germline V gene lookup returns CDR1 LGHDT and CDR2 YNNKEL (reference sequence). The junction had 13 bases not matched to a gene; V was cut back by 3 bases and J by 4 bases. The CDR3 totals 18 residues. CDR3 sequence: CASSQGTSGFLSGYEQYF. The CDR3 nucleotides are TGTGCCAGCAGCCAGGGGACTAGCGGGTTCCTCTCTGGATACGAGCAGTACTTC.

The J gene is TRBJ1-2, the V gene TRBV7-8; D possibly corresponds to TRBD1 (5 bases). Trimming cost V 0 bases and J 7 bases, with 18 bases left between them. Per germline, CDR1 SGHVS and CDR2 FQNEAQ. The CDR3 loop spans 16 amino acids. DNA for the CDR3: TGTGCCAGCAGCTTAGCTCCGGGACCCGTCCCCGGTGGCTACACCTTC. Residues: CASSLAPGPVPGGYTF.

The rearrangement joins TRBV7-9 to TRBJ2-1, with D perhaps matching TRBD2 (5 bases). Trimming cost V 9 bases and J 5 bases, with 20 bases left between them. CDR3 size: 15 residues. Germline V gene sequence: CDR1 SEHNR, CDR2 FQNEAQ (reference sequence). In DNA form, the CDR3 reads TGTGCCAGTTCGATCACCGGGGAAGATGACAATGAGCAGTTCTTC. It encodes CASSITGEDDNEQFF.

The V and J genes are TRBV10-3 and TRBJ2-1; D may correspond to TRBD1 or TRBD2 (5 bases each). Germline assignment: CDR1 ENHRY and CDR2 SYGVKD. The CDR3 has 15 residues. Trimming pared 10 bases from V and 8 bases from J, leaving 24 bases between. CDR3 sequence: CATTTPGPNPHEQFF. The CDR3 DNA sequence: TGTGCCACGACAACACCGGGACCGAATCCCCATGAGCAGTTCTTC.

This clonotype appeared many times. The CDR3 sequence: CSARGSPGQGVYEQYF. The DNA for the CDR3 is TGCAGTGCTAGGGGATCGCCGGGACAGGGTGTCTACGAGCAGTACTTC. This chain links TRBV20-1 with TRBJ2-7, with TRBD1 identical over 9 bases. V shed 3 bases and J 3 bases; nucleotides not matched to a gene: 12. CDR1 DFQATT and CDR2 SNEGSKA come from the germline V gene (reference sequence). This CDR3 is 16 amino acids long.

J is TRBJ2-1 and V is TRBV5-1; 9 bases align to TRBD2. V gave up 3 bases and J gave up 10 bases; unmatched junction bases: 14. Per the germline V gene, CDR1 is SGHRS and CDR2 is YFSETQ. The CDR3 loop spans 16 amino acids. CDR3 sequence (DNA): TGCGCCAGCAGCTGGCTCAGCGGGGGGAGTTCTGGGGAGCAGTTCTTC. Protein sequence: CASSWLSGGSSGEQFF.

On this clonotype itself: The junction differs from germline at one of its ends, possibly a read error. The chain carries TRBV11-2 and TRBJ2-1; 11 bases are shared with TRBD1. This CDR3 is 17 amino acids long. The germline CDR1 and CDR2 sequences are SGHAT and FQNNGV. The CDR3 sequence: CAGSSIKGQGVTNEQFF. The CDR3 nucleotides are TGTGCCGGCAGCTCAATCAAGGGACAGGGGGTAACTAATGAGCAGTTCTTC.